This T cell receptor (beta chain) is drawn from a study of regulatory T cells in long-lasting Graves disease. Points from the study as a whole: Persistent cases of Graves' showed reduced TCR diversity relative to newly diagnosed patients. Persistent patients had a count of shared public clonotypes (over 2,500) that exceeded that of new patients (around 1,000).

Documented time point: persistent/refractory GD, antithyroid drugs over 5 years with positive TRAb. After RNA was extracted from PBMCs, the TCR library was made from it. Arm-PCR of CDR3 regions and iRepertoire HTBI primers were the basis on which TCR beta libraries were built. Per the original data handling: The study identified about 60 TRBV and 11 to 15 TRBJ segments across samples. In TCRdb, the multiplex PCR reads were re-called with MiXCR into one record per CDR3 protein. The V and J calls were determined by TCRdb, not by the authors. The sample has roughly 500,000 distinct CDR3 sequences, about 20% seen once. The CDR3 loop spans 13 amino acids. Trimming took off 1 base at V and 2 bases at J, with 5 bases between the two ends. Per the germline V gene, CDR1 is DFQATT and CDR2 is SNEGSKA (reference sequence). Regarding this clonotype: Its antigen is still unknown. A read error may explain this, as a much larger clone is one base away.

This clonotype originated in a female donor with Graves disease. This chain links TRBV20-1 with TRBJ2-2, with D hard to call. The source material was peripheral blood mononuclear cells (PBMCs), sampled when the disease was refractory, from a patient treated with antithyroid drugs. CDR3 coding DNA: TGCAGTGCTAGAGTAGGAAACACCGGGGAGCTGTTTTTT. This sequence encodes CSARVGNTGELFF.